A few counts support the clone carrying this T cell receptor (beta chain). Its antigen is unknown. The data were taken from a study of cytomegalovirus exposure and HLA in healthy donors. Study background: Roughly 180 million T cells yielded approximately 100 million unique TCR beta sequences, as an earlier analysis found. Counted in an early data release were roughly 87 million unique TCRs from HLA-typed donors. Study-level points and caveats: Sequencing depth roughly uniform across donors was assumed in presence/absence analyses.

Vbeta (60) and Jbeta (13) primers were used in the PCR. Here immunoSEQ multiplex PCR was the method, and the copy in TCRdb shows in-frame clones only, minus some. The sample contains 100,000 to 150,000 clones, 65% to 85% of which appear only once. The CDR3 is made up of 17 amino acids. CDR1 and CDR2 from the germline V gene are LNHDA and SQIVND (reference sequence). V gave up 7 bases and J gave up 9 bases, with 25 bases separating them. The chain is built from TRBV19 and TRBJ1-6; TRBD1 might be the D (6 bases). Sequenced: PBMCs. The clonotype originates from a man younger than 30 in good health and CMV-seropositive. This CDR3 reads CASTERAPGHRTSPLHF. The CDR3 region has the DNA TGTGCCAGTACCGAAAGGGCGCCGGGACACCGAACTTCACCCCTCCACTTT. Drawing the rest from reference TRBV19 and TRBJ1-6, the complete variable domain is DGGITQSPKYLFRKEGQNVTLSCEQNLNHDAMYWYRQDPGQGLRLIYYSQIVNDFQKGDIAEGYSVSREKKESFPLTVTSAQKNPTAFYLCASTERAPGHRTSPLHFGNGTRLTVT.